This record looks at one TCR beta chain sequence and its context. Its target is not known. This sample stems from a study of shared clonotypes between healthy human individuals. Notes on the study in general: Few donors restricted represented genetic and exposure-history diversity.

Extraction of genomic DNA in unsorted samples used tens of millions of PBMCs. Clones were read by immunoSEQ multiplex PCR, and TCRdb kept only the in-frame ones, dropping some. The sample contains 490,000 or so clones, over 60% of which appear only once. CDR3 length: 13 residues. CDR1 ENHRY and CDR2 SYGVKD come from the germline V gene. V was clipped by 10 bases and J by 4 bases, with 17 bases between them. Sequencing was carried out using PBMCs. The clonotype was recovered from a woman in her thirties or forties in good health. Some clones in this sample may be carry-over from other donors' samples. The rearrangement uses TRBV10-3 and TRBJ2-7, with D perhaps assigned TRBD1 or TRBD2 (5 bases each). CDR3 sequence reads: CATAFGGGYEQYF. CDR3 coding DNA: TGTGCCACCGCGTTTGGGGGTGGTTACGAGCAGTACTTC.